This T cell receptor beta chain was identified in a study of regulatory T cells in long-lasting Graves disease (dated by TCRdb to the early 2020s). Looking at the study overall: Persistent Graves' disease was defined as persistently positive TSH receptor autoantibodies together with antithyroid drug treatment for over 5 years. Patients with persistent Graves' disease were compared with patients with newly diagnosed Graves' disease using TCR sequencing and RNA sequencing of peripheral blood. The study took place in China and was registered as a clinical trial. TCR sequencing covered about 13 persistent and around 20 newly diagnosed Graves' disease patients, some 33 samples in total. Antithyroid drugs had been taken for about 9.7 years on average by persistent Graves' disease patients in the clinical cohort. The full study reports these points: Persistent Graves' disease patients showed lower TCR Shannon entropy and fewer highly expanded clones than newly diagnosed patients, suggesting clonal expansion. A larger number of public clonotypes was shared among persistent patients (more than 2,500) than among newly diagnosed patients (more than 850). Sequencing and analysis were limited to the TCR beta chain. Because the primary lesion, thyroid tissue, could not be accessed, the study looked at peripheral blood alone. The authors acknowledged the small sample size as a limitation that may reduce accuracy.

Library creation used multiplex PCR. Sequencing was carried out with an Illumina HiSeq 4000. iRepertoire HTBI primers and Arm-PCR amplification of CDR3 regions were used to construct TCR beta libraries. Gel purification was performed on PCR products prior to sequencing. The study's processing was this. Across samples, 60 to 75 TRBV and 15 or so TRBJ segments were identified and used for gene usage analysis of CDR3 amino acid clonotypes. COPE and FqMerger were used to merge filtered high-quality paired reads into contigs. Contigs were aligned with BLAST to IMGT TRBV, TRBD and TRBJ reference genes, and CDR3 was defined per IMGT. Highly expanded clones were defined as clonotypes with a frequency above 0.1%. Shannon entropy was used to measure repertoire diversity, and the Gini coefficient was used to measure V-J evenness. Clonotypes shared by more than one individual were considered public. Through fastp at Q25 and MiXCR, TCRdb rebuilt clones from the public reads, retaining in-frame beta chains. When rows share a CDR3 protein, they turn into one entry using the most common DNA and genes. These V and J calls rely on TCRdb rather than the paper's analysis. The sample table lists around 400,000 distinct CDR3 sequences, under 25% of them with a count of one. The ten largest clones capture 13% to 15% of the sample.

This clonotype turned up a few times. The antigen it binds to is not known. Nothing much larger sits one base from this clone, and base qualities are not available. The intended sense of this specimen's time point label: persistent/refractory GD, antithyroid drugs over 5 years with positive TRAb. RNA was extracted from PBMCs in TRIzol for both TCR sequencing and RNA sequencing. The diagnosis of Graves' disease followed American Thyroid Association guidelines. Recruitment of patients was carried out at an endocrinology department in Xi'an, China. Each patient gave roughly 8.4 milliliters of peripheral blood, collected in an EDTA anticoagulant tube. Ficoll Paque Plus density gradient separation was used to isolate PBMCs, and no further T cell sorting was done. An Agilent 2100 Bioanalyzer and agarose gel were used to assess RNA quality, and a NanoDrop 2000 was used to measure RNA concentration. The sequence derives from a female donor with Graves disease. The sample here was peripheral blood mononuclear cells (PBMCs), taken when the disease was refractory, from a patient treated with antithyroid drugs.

The CDR3 protein: CASSLTTSYEQYF. The DNA reads TGTGCCAGCAGCTTAACAACTTCCTACGAGCAGTACTTC. The rearrangement joined TRBV7-9 to TRBJ2-7; the D gene is unclear. Relative to germline, V is 2 bases shorter and J is 1 base shorter, with 6 bases between their ends. CDR1 is given as SEHNR and CDR2 as FQNEAQ, both from the germline V gene (reference sequence). The CDR3 sequence holds 13 residues, the cysteine and phenylalanine included. This entry keeps only the CDR3 DNA: 39 bases, framed from base 1.